The clone carrying this TCR beta chain was detected a few times. This specimen belongs to a study of blood T cells in healthy people across ages. The authors ran a second PCR of roughly 6 to 12 cycles using a sample-barcoded 5' primer and a J-beta primer mix. A template-switch adaptor with 12 random nucleotides tagged each cDNA molecule. TCRdb recomputed calls from the 5' RACE reads with MiXCR, one row per CDR3 protein. This table has roughly 560,000 distinct CDR3 sequences, around 24% appearing once. This CDR3 region has 16 residues. V lost 4 bases, J lost 4 bases, and 10 bases stayed unmatched. Separately, the same data were catalogued under a study of T cells of mothers and their children.

This receptor was taken from a boy younger than 18 in good health. Sequenced sample: blood. V and J are TRBV23-1 and TRBJ1-1; 9 bases map to TRBD1. TRBV23-1 is sorted into the ORF group, with uncertain function. The CDR3 bases are TGCGCCAGCAGTCTATCCGGGACAGGGAATATCACTGAAGCTTTCTTT. It codes for CASSLSGTGNITEAFF.